This T cell receptor beta chain stems from a study of blood T cells in healthy people across ages. About this clonotype: As yet, its antigen is unknown.

Total RNA amounts of at least 6 micrograms were extracted per sample. Notes on the study in general: A strong correlation between TCR beta diversity and naive T cell percentage was seen. Donor CMV status was unknown, possibly confounding expanded clonotype changes.

The CDR3 length is 15 residues. With 6 bases clipped from V and 2 bases from J, the junction kept 9 bases outside the gene matches. Germline CDR1 reads DFQATT; CDR2 reads SNEGSKA (reference sequence). Next came a second PCR, run for 7 to 11 cycles, which used a sample-barcoded 5' primer along with a J-beta primer mix. TCRdb ran MiXCR on the 5' RACE reads and lists one entry per CDR3 protein. In the table there are approximately 850,000 distinct CDR3 sequences, roughly 60% of which are singletons. The J gene is TRBJ2-3, the V gene TRBV20-1; 9 bases map to TRBD2. The sequencing input was blood. This sequence was found in a man under 40 in good health. CDR3 region: CSAREGHYNTDTQYF. DNA of the CDR3: TGCAGTGCGCGGGAGGGCCACTATAACACAGATACGCAGTATTTT.